A selection of T cell receptor beta chains follows, all from one sample in a study of regulatory T cells in long-lasting Graves disease. TCRdb used MiXCR to reprocess the multiplex PCR reads, holding one entry per CDR3 protein. This table holds fewer than 400,000 distinct CDR3 sequences, around 20% found once. The sample in question was peripheral blood mononuclear cells (PBMCs), obtained when the disease was refractory, from a patient treated with antithyroid drugs. These receptors were collected from a female donor with Graves disease. The CDR3 runs from the conserved cysteine through the conserved F or W. A D gene is named only where the DNA matches it firmly. The size field is filled for only some rows; it gives once, few, many or a size class.

TRBV28	TRBJ2-3	-	few	TGTGCCAGCAGTTTATCCTTAGCGCCACATACGCAGTATTTT	CASSLSLAPHTQYF
TRBV4-2	TRBJ2-7	TRBD1	-	TGTGCCAGCAGCCCCCACCCAGACAGGGACGTTTCGTACGAGCAGTACTTC	CASSPHPDRDVSYEQYF
TRBV7-8	TRBJ2-2	TRBD2	many	TGTGCCAGCAGCTCACGACGACTAGCAGCAAACGGGGAGCTGTTTTTT	CASSSRRLAANGELFF
TRBV3-1	TRBJ1-2	-	many	TGTGCCAGCTCACGAGGGGGGCGCGACTATGGCTACACCTTC	CASSRGGRDYGYTF
TRBV20-1	TRBJ2-3	TRBD2	-	TGCAGTGCTAGAGCAACGGGACTAGCGGGGGGGAACACAGATACGCAGTATTTT	CSARATGLAGGNTDTQYF
TRBV15	TRBJ1-5	-	few	TGTGCCACCAGCAGTCTCCCGGGGGCACAGCCCCAGCATTTT	CATSSLPGAQPQHF
TRBV5-6	TRBJ2-5	TRBD2	many	TGTGCCAGCAGCAGCGGACCGGGACTAGCGCTTCAAGAGACCCAGTACTTC	CASSSGPGLALQETQYF
TRBV6-1	TRBJ1-6	TRBD1	few	TGTGCCAGCAGGAGCGGGCTGGACAGGGTCGGGAATAATTCACCCCTCCACTTT	CASRSGLDRVGNNSPLHF
TRBV28	TRBJ1-5	TRBD1	many	TGTGCCAGCAGTCAACAGGGGACTCAGCCCCAGCATTTT	CASSQQGTQPQHF
TRBV6-1	TRBJ1-1	-	many	TGTGCCAGCCGGCGGGACGTCAACCTATACATGAACACTGAAGCTTTCTTT	CASRRDVNLYMNTEAFF
TRBV2	TRBJ2-6	-	many	TGTGCCAGCAGTTCAGGACGCGGGTCTAGTCTAACCAACGTCCTGACTTTC	CASSSGRGSSLTNVLTF
TRBV20-1	TRBJ2-1	-	once	TGCAGTGCTAGACTTCCCCGCGGCTCCTACAATGAGCAGTTCTTC	CSARLPRGSYNEQFF
TRBV7-9	TRBJ1-3	-	-	TGTGCCAGCAGCTTAGCGGGAATAAGGACTCCGTGGGGGAACACCATATATTTT	CASSLAGIRTPWGNTIYF
TRBV30	TRBJ1-5	-	-	TGTGCCTGGCGCCCAGGGGTTGGAAATCAGCCCCAGCATTTT	CAWRPGVGNQPQHF
TRBV29-1	TRBJ1-2	-	-	TGCAGCGAGCAGTCAGTCCTCAACTATGGCTACACCTTC	CSEQSVLNYGYTF
TRBV7-9	TRBJ1-2	-	-	TGTGCCAGCAGCTTACAGCGAGACTATGGCTACACCTTC	CASSLQRDYGYTF
TRBV6-9	TRBJ2-2	-	-	TGTGCCAGCAGTTACAACAGGGCGAACACCGGGGAGCTGTTTTTT	CASSYNRANTGELFF
TRBV2	TRBJ2-7	TRBD1	-	TGTGCCAGCAGTGAACCCCGACAGGGAACCGGCTCCTACGAGCAGTACTTC	CASSEPRQGTGSYEQYF
TRBV7-2	TRBJ1-4	-	many	TGTGCCAGCAGCTTAGATAGGGGCAGACAGTTTTTT	CASSLDRGRQFF
TRBV5-6	TRBJ2-7	-	-	TGTGCCAGCAGCCTGCCTGGAGGGTACGTGGAGCAGTACTTC	CASSLPGGYVEQYF
TRBV19	TRBJ1-1	-	-	TGTGCCAGTAGTAGCCGACAGTATCAGAGCACTGAAGCTTTCTTT	CASSSRQYQSTEAFF
TRBV5-1	TRBJ2-2	-	-	TGCGCCAGCAGCCAACGACAGGTGGATACCGGGGAGCTGTTTTTT	CASSQRQVDTGELFF
TRBV6-2/TRBV6-3	TRBJ1-1	-	many	TGTGCCAGCAGTTACGTGGCGGGGAACACTGAAGCTTTCTTT	CASSYVAGNTEAFF
TRBV2	TRBJ2-7	-	many	TGTGCCAGCAGTGAAGGGACAAAACGCGAGCAGTACTTC	CASSEGTKREQYF
TRBV4-1	TRBJ2-6	-	once	TGCGCCAGCAGTCGGACTCATCTCGTGCCTGGGGCCAACGTCCTGACTTTC	CASSRTHLVPGANVLTF
TRBV7-2	TRBJ1-2	TRBD1	few	TGTGCCAGCAGCTCACGGCTGACAGGGGGTGGCTACACCTTC	CASSSRLTGGGYTF
TRBV11-2	TRBJ1-2	TRBD1	many	TGTGCCAGCAGCTCCGTACAGGGGCGCTATGGCTACACCTTC	CASSSVQGRYGYTF
TRBV30	TRBJ2-2	TRBD2	few	TGTGCCTGGAGTCCGGGGACTAGCGGAGACACCGGGGAGCTGTTTTTT	CAWSPGTSGDTGELFF
TRBV7-2	TRBJ2-1	TRBD2	-	TGTGCCAGCAGCTTAGGGACTAGTAGGTACAATGAGCAGTTCTTC	CASSLGTSRYNEQFF
TRBV11-2	TRBJ2-7	TRBD1	few	TGTGCCAGCAGCTGGGGGACAGGGGCCTCCCGGGGGCAGTACTTC	CASSWGTGASRGQYF
TRBV5-8	TRBJ1-3	TRBD1	-	TGTGCCAGCAGCTTGCAGGGGGCTGGAAACACCATATATTTT	CASSLQGAGNTIYF
TRBV6-2/TRBV6-3	TRBJ1-1	-	many	TGTGCCAGCAGTTATGGTGGAACTGAAGCTTTCTTT	CASSYGGTEAFF
TRBV6-9	TRBJ1-2	-	many	TGTGCCAGCAGTTTGGTGCCGGGAATCTATGGCTACACCTTC	CASSLVPGIYGYTF
TRBV4-1	TRBJ1-1	-	many	TGCGCCAGCAGCTTAGCGGCAACCACTGAAGCTTTCTTT	CASSLAATTEAFF
TRBV5-5	TRBJ2-7	TRBD2	few	TGTGCCAGCAGCTTGGCCATGACTAGCGGGCGCTACGAGCAGTACTTC	CASSLAMTSGRYEQYF
TRBV27	TRBJ1-2	TRBD1	many	TGTGCCAGCAGGAGGGACAGGGGCTCCTATGGCTACACCTTC	CASRRDRGSYGYTF
TRBV12-3/TRBV12-4	TRBJ2-7	TRBD2	many	TGTGCCAGCAAGGTAGCGGGAAACGTCTACGAGCAGTACTTC	CASKVAGNVYEQYF
TRBV28	TRBJ1-2	-	many	TGTGCCAGCCGGGACGAAGGGCTCACTAACTATGGCTACACCTTC	CASRDEGLTNYGYTF
TRBV28	TRBJ1-6	-	many	TGTGCCAGCAGTCCTCTCGGGGGTACAACACCCCTCCACTTT	CASSPLGGTTPLHF
TRBV4-2	TRBJ1-1	-	-	TGTGCCAGCAGCCAAGTTCCAGGCTGGACTGAAGCTTTCTTT	CASSQVPGWTEAFF
TRBV12-5	TRBJ2-7	-	many	TGTGCTAGTGGTTTGCCAAAGCGGGAGCAGTACTTC	CASGLPKREQYF
TRBV7-8	TRBJ2-5	-	many	TGTGCCAGCAGCTTCAGCGCAGGGCTAGAGACCCAGTACTTC	CASSFSAGLETQYF
TRBV20-1	TRBJ1-3	-	-	TGCAGTGCTAGAGGAATCGGACATGGAAACACCATATATTTT	CSARGIGHGNTIYF
TRBV2	TRBJ1-2	TRBD1	many	TGTGCCAGCAGTGAACAGGGGGCGAATGGCTACACCTTC	CASSEQGANGYTF
TRBV30	TRBJ2-5	-	many	TGTGCCTGGAGTGTATGGAGTACAGAGACCCAGTACTTC	CAWSVWSTETQYF
TRBV10-3	TRBJ1-1	-	few	TGTGCCATCACCCGCGGGTTCCTTTTGAACACTGAAGCTTTCTTT	CAITRGFLLNTEAFF
TRBV12-3/TRBV12-4	TRBJ1-2	TRBD1	many	TGTGCCAGCAGCCTGACAGGGGTCTATGGCTACACCTTC	CASSLTGVYGYTF
TRBV3-1	TRBJ1-1	-	-	TGTGCCAGCAGCCAAATACCCACCTCGGTGGCTTCTGAAGCTTTCTTT	CASSQIPTSVASEAFF
TRBV20-1	TRBJ1-1	-	many	TGCAGTGCTCTCCGAGGAGGGAAAACTGAAGCTTTCTTT	CSALRGGKTEAFF
TRBV19	TRBJ1-4	-	few	TGTGCCAGTAGTAAAGGGACTATGGGTGAAAAACTGTTTTTT	CASSKGTMGEKLFF